The text below deals with one T cell receptor beta chain. This entry is derived from a study of blood T cell repertoires in COVID-19. Overall study: COVID-19 samples, acute and convalescent, were from the United States, Italy and Spain. Sample material is recorded as cDNA or gDNA derived from T cells, B-cell-depleted T cells, or PBMCs.

Per the study methods: Researchers report that nucleated cell counts were estimated from reference gene primer amplification. This table comes from immunoSEQ multiplex PCR, and its TCRdb copy is limited to in-frame clones, with some not included. The V and J calls and the clone size are those of that table, but D and trimming were determined from the DNA. The profile shows 250,000 to 400,000 clones, around 90% of them singletons. Germline V gives CDR1 SGHTA, CDR2 FQGNSA. Trimming took 5 bases from V and 3 from J; bases not matched to a gene: 10. The CDR3 contains 18 residues. Residents of 24 US areas, aged roughly 18 to 95 years, made up the participants.

The chain carries TRBV7-2 and TRBJ2-1; the match to TRBD2 covers 13 bases. The source material was PBMCs or T cells enriched from blood (not recorded which). The clonotype originates from a man aged 60 to 75 who had recovered from COVID-19. The CDR3 DNA is TGTGCCAGCAGCACGCGTGGGACTAGCGGGGCGCGCTACAATGAGCAGTTCTTC. This encodes CASSTRGTSGARYNEQFF.